This T cell receptor beta chain was retrieved from a study of T cell responses to AZD1222 COVID-19 vaccine. The study's findings and limits: Baseline seropositivity characterized only six AZD1222 recipients. Clonal diversity was possibly underestimated, and white British individuals and females predominated among donors.

Sequencing used immunoSEQ multiplex PCR; TCRdb keeps in-frame clones, though not all of them. The sample has about 160,000 clones, roughly 90% seen once; the top ten hold 2.5% to 4%. With respect to this clone: Its target is unknown.

CDR3 length equals 14 residues. Germline loops: CDR1 KGHDR, CDR2 SFDVKD. V shed 4 bases and J shed 6 bases, with 12 bases lying between them. Specimen: peripheral blood, collected 28 days after the second AZD1222 dose. The chain carries TRBV24-1 and TRBJ2-1; D call uncertain. The clonotype comes from an adult who received the AZD1222 COVID-19 vaccine. The CDR3 spells CATSDPTSLNEQFF. CDR3 DNA sequence: TGTGCCACCAGTGACCCTACCTCCCTCAATGAGCAGTTCTTC.